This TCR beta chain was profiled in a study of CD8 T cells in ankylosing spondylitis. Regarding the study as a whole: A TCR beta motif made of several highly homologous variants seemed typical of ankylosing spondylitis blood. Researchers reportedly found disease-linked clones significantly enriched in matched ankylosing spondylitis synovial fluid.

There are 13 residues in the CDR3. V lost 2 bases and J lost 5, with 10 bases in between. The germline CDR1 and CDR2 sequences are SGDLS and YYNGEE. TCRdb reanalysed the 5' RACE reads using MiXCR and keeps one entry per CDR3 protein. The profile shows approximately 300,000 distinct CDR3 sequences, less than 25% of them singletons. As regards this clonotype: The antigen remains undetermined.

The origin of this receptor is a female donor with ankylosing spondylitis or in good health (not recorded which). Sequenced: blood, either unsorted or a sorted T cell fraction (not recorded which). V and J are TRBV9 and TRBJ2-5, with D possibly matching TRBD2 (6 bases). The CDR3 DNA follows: TGTGCCAGCAGCGTTGCCGGAGGGGAGACCCAGTACTTC. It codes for CASSVAGGETQYF.